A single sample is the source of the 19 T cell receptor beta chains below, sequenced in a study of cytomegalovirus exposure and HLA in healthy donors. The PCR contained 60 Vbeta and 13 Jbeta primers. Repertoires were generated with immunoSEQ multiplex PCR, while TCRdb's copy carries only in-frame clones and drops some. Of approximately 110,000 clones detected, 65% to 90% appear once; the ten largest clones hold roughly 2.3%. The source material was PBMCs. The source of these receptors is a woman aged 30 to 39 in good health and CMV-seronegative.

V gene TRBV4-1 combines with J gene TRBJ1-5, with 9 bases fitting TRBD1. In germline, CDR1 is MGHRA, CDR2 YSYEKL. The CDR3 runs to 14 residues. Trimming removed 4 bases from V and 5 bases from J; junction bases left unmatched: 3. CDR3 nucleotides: TGCGCCAGCAGCCTCCGACAGGGGGATCAGCCCCAGCATTTT. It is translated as CASSLRQGDQPQHF.

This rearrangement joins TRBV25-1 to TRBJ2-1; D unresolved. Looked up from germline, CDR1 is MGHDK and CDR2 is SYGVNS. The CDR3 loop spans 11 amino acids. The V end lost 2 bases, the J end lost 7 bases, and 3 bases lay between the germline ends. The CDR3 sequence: CASSELNEQFF. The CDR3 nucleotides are TGTGCCAGCAGTGAACTGAATGAGCAGTTCTTC.

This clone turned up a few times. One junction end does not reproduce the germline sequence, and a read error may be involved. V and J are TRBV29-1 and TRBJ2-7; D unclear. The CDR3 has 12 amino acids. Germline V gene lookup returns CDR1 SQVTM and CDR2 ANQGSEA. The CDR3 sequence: CSDEEAAYEQYF. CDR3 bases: TGCAGCGATGAAGAGGCGGCCTACGAGCAGTACTTC.

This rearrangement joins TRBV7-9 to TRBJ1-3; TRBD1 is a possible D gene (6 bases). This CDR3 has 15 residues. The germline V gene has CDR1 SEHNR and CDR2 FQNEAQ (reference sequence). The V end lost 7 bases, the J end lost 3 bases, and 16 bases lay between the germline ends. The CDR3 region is CASNSGGLGGNTIYF. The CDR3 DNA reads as TGTGCCAGCAACTCCGGGGGGCTAGGTGGAAACACCATATATTTT. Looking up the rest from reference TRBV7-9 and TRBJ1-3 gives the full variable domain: DTGVSQNPRHKITKRGQNVTFRCDPISEHNRLYWYRQTLGQGPEFLTYFQNEAQLEKSRLLSDRFSAERPKGSFSTLEIQRTEQGDSAMYLCASNSGGLGGNTIYFGEGSWLTVV.

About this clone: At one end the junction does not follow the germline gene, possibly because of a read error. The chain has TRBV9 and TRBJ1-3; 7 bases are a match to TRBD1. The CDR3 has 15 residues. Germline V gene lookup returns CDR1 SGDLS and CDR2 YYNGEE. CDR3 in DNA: TGTGCCAGCAGCGTAGCGGAGGGGGCTGGAGACACCATATATTTT. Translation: CASSVAEGAGDTIYF. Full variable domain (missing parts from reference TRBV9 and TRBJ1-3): DSGVTQTPKHLITATGQRVTLRCSPRSGDLSVYWYQQSLDQGLQFLIQYYNGEERAKGNILERFSAQQFPDLHSELNLSSLELGDSALYFCASSVAEGAGDTIYFGEGSWLTVV.

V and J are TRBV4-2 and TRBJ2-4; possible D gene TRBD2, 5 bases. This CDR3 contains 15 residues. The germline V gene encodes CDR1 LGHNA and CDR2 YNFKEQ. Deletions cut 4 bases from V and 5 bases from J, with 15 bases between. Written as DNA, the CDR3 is TGTGCCAGCAGCCGGAGGCTACAGAACGAAAACATTCAGTACTTC. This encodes CASSRRLQNENIQYF.

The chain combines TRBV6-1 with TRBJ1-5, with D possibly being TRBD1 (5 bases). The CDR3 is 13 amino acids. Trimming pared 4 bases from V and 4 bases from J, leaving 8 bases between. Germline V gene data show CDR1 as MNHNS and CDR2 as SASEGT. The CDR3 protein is CASSVGGNQPQHF. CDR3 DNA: TGTGCCAGCAGTGTCGGGGGAAATCAGCCCCAGCATTTT.

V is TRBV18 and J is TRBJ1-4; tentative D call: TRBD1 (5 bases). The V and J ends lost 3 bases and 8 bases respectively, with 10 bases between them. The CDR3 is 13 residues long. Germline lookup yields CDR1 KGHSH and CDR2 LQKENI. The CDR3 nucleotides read TGTGCCAGCTCACCGGCAGGGCGGGAAAAACTGTTTTTT. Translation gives CASSPAGREKLFF.

CDR3 loop: CASSLDTGFGANVLTF. CDR3 nucleotide sequence: TGCGCCAGCAGCTTGGATACAGGGTTCGGGGCCAACGTCCTGACTTTC. The rearrangement uses TRBV5-1 and TRBJ2-6; a weak D match, TRBD1 (6 bases). V lost 0 bases, J lost 4 bases, and 11 bases lay in between. Germline lookup yields CDR1 SGHRS and CDR2 YFSETQ. This CDR3 is 16 amino acids long. Supplemented by reference TRBV5-1 and TRBJ2-6, the full variable domain reads KAGVTQTPRYLIKTRGQQVTLSCSPISGHRSVSWYQQTPGQGLQFLFEYFSETQRNKGNFPGRFSGRQFSNSRSEMNVSTLELGDSALYLCASSLDTGFGANVLTFGAGSRLTVL.

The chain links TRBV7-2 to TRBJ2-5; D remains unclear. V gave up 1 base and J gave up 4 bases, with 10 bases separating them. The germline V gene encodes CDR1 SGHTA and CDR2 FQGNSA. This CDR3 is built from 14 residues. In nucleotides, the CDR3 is TGTGCCAGCAGCTTAGTAGCCCCTCGAGAGACCCAGTACTTC. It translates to CASSLVAPRETQYF.

CDR3 region: CASRPTSGSRNEQFF. CDR3 nucleotides: TGTGCCAGTAGGCCGACTAGCGGGAGTAGGAATGAGCAGTTCTTC. The chain couples TRBV19 to TRBJ2-1; TRBD2 aligns across 12 bases. CDR3 size: 15 residues. Germline CDR1 LNHDA, CDR2 SQIVND (reference sequence). With V trimmed by 6 bases and J by 7 bases, 7 bases remained unmatched.

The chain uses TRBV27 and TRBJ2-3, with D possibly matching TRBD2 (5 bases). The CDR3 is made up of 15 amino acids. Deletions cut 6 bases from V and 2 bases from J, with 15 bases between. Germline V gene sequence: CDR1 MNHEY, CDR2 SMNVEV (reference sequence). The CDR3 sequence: CASRRTLKHTDTQYF. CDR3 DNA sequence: TGTGCCAGCAGGCGGACTCTCAAACACACAGATACGCAGTATTTT.

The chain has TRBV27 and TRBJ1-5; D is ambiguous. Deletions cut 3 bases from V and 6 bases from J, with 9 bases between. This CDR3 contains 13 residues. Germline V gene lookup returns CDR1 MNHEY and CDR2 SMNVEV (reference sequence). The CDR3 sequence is CASSFSASQPQHF. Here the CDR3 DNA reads TGTGCCAGCAGTTTCTCCGCGTCTCAGCCCCAGCATTTT.

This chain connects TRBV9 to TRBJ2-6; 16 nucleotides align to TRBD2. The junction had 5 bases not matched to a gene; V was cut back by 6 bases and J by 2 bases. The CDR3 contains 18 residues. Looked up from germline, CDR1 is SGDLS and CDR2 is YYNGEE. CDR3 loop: CASTRGTSGRAGANVLTF. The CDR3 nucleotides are TGTGCCAGCACCCGAGGGACTAGCGGGAGGGCTGGGGCCAACGTCCTGACTTTC.

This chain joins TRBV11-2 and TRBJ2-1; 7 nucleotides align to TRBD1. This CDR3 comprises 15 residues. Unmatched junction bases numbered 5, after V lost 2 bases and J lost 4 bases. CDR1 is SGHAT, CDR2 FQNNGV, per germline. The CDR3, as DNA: TGTGCCAGCAGCTTACTACAGGGGAGTTACAATGAGCAGTTCTTC. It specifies CASSLLQGSYNEQFF.

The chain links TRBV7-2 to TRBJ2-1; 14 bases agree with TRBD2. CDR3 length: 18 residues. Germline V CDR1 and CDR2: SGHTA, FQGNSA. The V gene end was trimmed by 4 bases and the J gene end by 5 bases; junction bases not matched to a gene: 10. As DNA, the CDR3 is TGTGCCAGCAGCTGGGGACTAGCGGGAGTGCCCCTCAACAATGAGCAGTTCTTC. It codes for CASSWGLAGVPLNNEQFF.

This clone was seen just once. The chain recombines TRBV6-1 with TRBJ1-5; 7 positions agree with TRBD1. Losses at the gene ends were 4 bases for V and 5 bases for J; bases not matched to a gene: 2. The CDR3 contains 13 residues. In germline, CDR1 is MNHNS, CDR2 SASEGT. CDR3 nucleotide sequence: TGTGCCAGCAGTGCCGACAGGGATCAGCCCCAGCATTTT. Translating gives CASSADRDQPQHF.

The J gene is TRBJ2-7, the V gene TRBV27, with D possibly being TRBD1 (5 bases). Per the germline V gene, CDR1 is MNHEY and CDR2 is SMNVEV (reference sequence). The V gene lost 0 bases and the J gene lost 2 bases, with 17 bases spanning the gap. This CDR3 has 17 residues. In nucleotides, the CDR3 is TGTGCCAGCAGTTTATCCTGGGGCGTTAGCTTGGCCTACGAGCAGTACTTC. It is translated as CASSLSWGVSLAYEQYF.

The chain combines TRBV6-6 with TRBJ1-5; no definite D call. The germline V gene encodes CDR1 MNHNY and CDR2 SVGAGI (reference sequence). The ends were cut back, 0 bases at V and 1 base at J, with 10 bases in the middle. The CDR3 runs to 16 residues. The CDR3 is CASSYSEGLSNQPQHF. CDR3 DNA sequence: TGTGCCAGCAGTTACTCGGAGGGCCTGAGCAATCAGCCCCAGCATTTT.